This T cell receptor (beta chain) appears in the sequencing data of a study of cytotoxic CD8 clonotypes in ibrutinib-treated CLL. Overall study context: Patients attained 25 or so partial and 2 complete responses; at median around 5.5 years, 14 remained remitted while approximately 12 progressed.

Only in-frame clones appear in the TCRdb table, and some are missing; sequencing was by immunoSEQ multiplex PCR. The table lists 110,000 to 150,000 clones, 80% to 95% of them singletons. The V and J ends lost 0 bases and 3 bases respectively, with 13 bases between them. The CDR3 contains 16 residues. CDR1 and CDR2 (germline): MNHNY, SVGAGI (reference sequence). This clone was seen only once. The rearrangement joins TRBV6-6 to TRBJ2-3; TRBD1 might be the D (5 bases). This TCR derives from a human donor with chronic lymphocytic leukemia. The sequences come from PBMCs, collected after 12 months of ibrutinib treatment. DNA of the CDR3: TGTGCCAGCAGTTACTCGTCTCCAGGGTCAACAGATACGCAGTATTTT. This codes for CASSYSSPGSTDTQYF.